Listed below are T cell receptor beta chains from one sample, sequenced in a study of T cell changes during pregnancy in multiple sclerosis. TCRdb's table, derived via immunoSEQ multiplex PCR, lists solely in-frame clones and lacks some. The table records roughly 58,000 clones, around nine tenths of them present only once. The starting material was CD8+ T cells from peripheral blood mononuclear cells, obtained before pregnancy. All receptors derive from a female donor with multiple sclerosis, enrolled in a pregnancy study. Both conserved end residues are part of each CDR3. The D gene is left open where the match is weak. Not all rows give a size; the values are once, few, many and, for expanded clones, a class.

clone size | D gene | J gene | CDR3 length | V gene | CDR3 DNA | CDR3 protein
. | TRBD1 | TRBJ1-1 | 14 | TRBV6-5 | TGTGCCAGCAGATCCGCTGGGACAGGGTCTGAAGCTTTCTTT | CASRSAGTGSEAFF
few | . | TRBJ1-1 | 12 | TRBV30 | TGTGCCTGGAGCCTCGGGAATACCGAAGCTTTCTTT | CAWSLGNTEAFF
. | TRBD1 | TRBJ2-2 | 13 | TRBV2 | TGTGCCAGCGGGACAGGGCGTCCCGGGGAGCTGTTTTTT | CASGTGRPGELFF
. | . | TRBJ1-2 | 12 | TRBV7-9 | TGTGCCAGCAGCTTAGCCAGCTATGGCTACACCTTC | CASSLASYGYTF
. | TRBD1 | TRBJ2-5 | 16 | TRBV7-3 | TGTGCCAGCAGCCCTCACGGGACAGGGGGCGCAGAGACCCAGTACTTC | CASSPHGTGGAETQYF
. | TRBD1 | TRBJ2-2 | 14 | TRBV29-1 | TGCAGCGTGCTAGGGGGCGCGAACACCGGGGAGCTGTTTTTT | CSVLGGANTGELFF
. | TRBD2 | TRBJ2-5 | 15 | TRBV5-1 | TGCGCCAGCAGCTTAAGCGGGGGGCCACAAGAGACCCAGTACTTC | CASSLSGGPQETQYF
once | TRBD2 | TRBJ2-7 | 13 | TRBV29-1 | TGCAGCGTTGCCGCGGGCGGGGGGTACGAGCAGTACTTC | CSVAAGGGYEQYF
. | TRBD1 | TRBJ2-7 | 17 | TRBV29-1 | TGCAGCGTTGAAGATCGCCCTGACAGGGAGAATGTCTACGAGCAGTACTTC | CSVEDRPDRENVYEQYF
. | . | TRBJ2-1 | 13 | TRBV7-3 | TGTGCCAGCAGCTTAAGCGGGGACTATGAGCAGTTCTTC | CASSLSGDYEQFF
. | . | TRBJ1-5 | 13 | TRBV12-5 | TGTGCTAGTGCCACCGCGGGCAATCAGCCCCAGCATTTT | CASATAGNQPQHF
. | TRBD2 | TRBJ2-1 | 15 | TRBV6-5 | TGTGCCAGCAGAGAGACTAGCGGGGGCCTAAGGGAGGAGTTCTTC | CASRETSGGLREEFF
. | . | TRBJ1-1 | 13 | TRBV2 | TGTGCCAGCGGCCGGAGGATGAACACTGAAGCTTTCTTT | CASGRRMNTEAFF
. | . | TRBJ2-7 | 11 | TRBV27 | TGTGCCAGCAGTGAGGGAAACGAGCAGTACTTC | CASSEGNEQYF
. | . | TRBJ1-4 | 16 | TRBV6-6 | TGTGCCAGCAGTCTCGACGGGAGGGTTCGGGATGAAAAACTGTTTTTT | CASSLDGRVRDEKLFF
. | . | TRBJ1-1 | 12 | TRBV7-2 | TGTGCCAGCAGCCTGTTAAACACTGAAGCTTTCTTT | CASSLLNTEAFF
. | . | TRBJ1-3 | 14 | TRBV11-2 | TGTGCCAGCAGCCCGGCAGGGGCGGGAAACACCATATATTTT | CASSPAGAGNTIYF
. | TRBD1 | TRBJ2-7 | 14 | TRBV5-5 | TGTGCCAGCAGCTACGGACAGGGGACCTACGAGCAGTACTTC | CASSYGQGTYEQYF
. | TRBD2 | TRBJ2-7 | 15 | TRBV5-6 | TGTGCCAGCAGCCCTAGGGGACTAGCAGCTTACGAGCAGTACTTC | CASSPRGLAAYEQYF
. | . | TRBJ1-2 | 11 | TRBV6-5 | TGTGCCAGCAGATCGGGCTATGGCTACACCTTC | CASRSGYGYTF
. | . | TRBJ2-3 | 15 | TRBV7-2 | TGTGCCAGCAGCTTAGCGGTCGCGCTCCCAGATACGCAGTATTTT | CASSLAVALPDTQYF
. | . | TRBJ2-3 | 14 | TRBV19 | TGTGCCAGTTCTAAAAAGGGGGGGACAGATACGCAGTATTTT | CASSKKGGTDTQYF
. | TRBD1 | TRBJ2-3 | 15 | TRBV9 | TGTGCCAGCAGAGGGGGCCAGTCTAGCACAGATACGCAGTATTTT | CASRGGQSSTDTQYF
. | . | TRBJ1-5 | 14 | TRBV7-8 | TGCGCCAGCAGCTTAGGGTTAGGCAATCAGCCCCAGCATTTT | CASSLGLGNQPQHF
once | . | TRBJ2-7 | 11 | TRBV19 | TGTGCCAGTGAGGGGGACGACGAGCAGTACTTC | CASEGDDEQYF
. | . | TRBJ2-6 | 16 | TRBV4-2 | TGTGCCAGCAGCCAAGCTACTAGCTCTGGGGCCAACGTCCTGACTTTC | CASSQATSSGANVLTF
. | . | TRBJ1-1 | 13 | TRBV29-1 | TGCAGCGTTGACCCGGTAGCGAACACTGAAGCTTTCTTT | CSVDPVANTEAFF
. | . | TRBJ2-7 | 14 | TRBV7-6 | TGTGCCAGCACCCAGTTGGACAGAGCCTACGAGCAGTACTTC | CASTQLDRAYEQYF
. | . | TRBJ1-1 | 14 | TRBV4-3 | TGCGCCAGCAGCCAAGGTCGAGGGATCTCTGAAGCTTTCTTT | CASSQGRGISEAFF
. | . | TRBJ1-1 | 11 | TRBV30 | TGTGCCTGGTCCGAGGGCGGTGAAGCTTTCTTT | CAWSEGGEAFF
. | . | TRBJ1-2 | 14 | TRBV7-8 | TGTGCCAGCAGCTTAGCCACAGGGAGTTCTGGCTACACCTTC | CASSLATGSSGYTF
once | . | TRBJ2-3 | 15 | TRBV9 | TGTGCCAGCAGCCCCTCCGACGGGGGTCTACATACGCAGTATTTT | CASSPSDGGLHTQYF
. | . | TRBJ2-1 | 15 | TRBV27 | TGTGCCAGCAGTTTAACCCTAGCCTCCTACAATGAGCAGTTCTTC | CASSLTLASYNEQFF
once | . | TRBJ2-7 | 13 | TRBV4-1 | TGCGCCAGCAGCCAAGATGGTCAGTTGCCTGCCTGGTTC | CASSQDGQLPAWF
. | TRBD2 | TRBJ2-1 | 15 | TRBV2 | TGTGCCCGCGGGACTAGCGGGGGATGGTACAATGAGCAGTTCTTC | CARGTSGGWYNEQFF
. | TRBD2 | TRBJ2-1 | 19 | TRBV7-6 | TGTGCCAGCAGCCCAAGGGGTATCGGGCGGGGGGGCTCCTACAATGAGCAGTTCTTC | CASSPRGIGRGGSYNEQFF
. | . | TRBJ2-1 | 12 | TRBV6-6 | TGTGCCAGCAGCCGCGGACAGTATGAGCAGTTCTTC | CASSRGQYEQFF
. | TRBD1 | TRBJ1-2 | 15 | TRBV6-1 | TGTGCCAGCAGTGTAGGGACAGGGGGCGACTATGGCTACACCTTC | CASSVGTGGDYGYTF
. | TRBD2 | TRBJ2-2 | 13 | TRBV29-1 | TGCAGCGGTCAGCGGGGGGACACCGGGGAGCTGTTTTTT | CSGQRGDTGELFF
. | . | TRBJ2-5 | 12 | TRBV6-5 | TGTGCCAGCAGTTACCAAGGACAGAGAGAGTACTTC | CASSYQGQREYF